The 26 T cell receptor beta chains given below trace back to one sample, sequenced in a study of neurological immune-mediated disorders. Using its own MiXCR run on the 5' RACE reads, TCRdb lists one record per CDR3 protein. This sample yields about 70,000 distinct CDR3 sequences, of which around 3% are seen a single time; more than 4% belongs to the top ten. The specimen sequenced was PBMCs. The receptors were sampled from a woman in her forties or fifties with multiple sclerosis.

This clonotype was counted at least ten times. V is TRBV20-1 and J is TRBJ2-3; 8 bases match TRBD2. There are 17 residues in the CDR3. V dropped 3 bases and J dropped 0; count of bases not matched to a gene: 11. Germline V gene lookup returns CDR1 DFQATT and CDR2 SNEGSKA (reference sequence). This CDR3 reads CSASAAGAIFSTDTQYF. DNA for the CDR3: TGCAGTGCTAGTGCAGCGGGGGCCATCTTTAGCACAGATACGCAGTATTTT.

About this clonotype itself: The junction departs from the called germline gene at one end, perhaps through a read error. The rearrangement joins TRBV28 to TRBJ2-1, with a tentative D call TRBD2 (5 bases). The CDR3 totals 11 residues. CDR1 is MDHEN, CDR2 SYDVKM, per germline. The CDR3 nucleotides are TGTGTCAGCGGCGGCTACAATGAGCAGTTCTTC. Amino acid sequence: CVSGGYNEQFF.

This clonotype was found many times. The chain couples TRBV4-1 to TRBJ2-2; possible D gene TRBD2, 5 bases. Between the trimmed V and J ends, which lost 5 bases and 5 bases, there was a span of 21 bases. This CDR3 comprises 17 residues. Germline-derived CDR1 and CDR2 are MGHRA and YSYEKL. CDR3 region: CASSSGARAWRTGELFF. The CDR3 region has the DNA TGCGCCAGCAGCTCCGGAGCCCGCGCCTGGAGGACCGGGGAGCTGTTTTTT.

V is TRBV11-1 and J is TRBJ1-5; unclear D gene. CDR1 is SGHAT and CDR2 is FQDESV in the germline V gene (reference sequence). V lost 4 bases to trimming and J lost 0 bases, with 4 bases between them. CDR3 length equals 13 residues. This CDR3 reads CASSWGSNQPQHF. The CDR3 DNA follows: TGTGCCAGCAGCTGGGGTAGCAATCAGCCCCAGCATTTT.

This clonotype came up many times. The chain joins TRBV29-1 to TRBJ2-3; D may be TRBD1 or TRBD2 (5 bases each). Germline V lookup: CDR1 SQVTM, CDR2 ANQGSEA. The CDR3 sequence is 14 residues long. V lost 5 bases and J lost 7, with 19 bases in between. The CDR3 spells CSVPGPPTGYTQYF. The CDR3 DNA reads TGCAGCGTTCCGGGGCCCCCTACGGGATATACGCAGTATTTT.

Ten or more counts support this clonotype. The CDR3 DNA reads TGTGCCAGCTACGGGGCTCTCGGCGCTGGGACCGGGGAGCTGTTTTTT. It yields the protein CASYGALGAGTGELFF. The V and J genes are TRBV28 and TRBJ2-2, with D perhaps matching TRBD1 or TRBD2 (5 bases each). With 8 bases removed from V and 5 bases from J, the gap between germline ends came to 21 bases. Per the germline V gene, CDR1 is MDHEN and CDR2 is SYDVKM. The CDR3 runs 16 residues.

This clonotype occurred many times. The genes are TRBV9 and TRBJ1-2; TRBD1 aligns across 7 bases. The CDR3 is made up of 14 amino acids. The V and J ends lost 5 bases and 6 bases, in that order; junction bases with no gene match: 10. The germline V gene has CDR1 SGDLS and CDR2 YYNGEE. The CDR3 region has the DNA TGTGCCAGCAGAACAGGGGTGGATGGGCATGGCTACACCTTC. Its protein product is CASRTGVDGHGYTF.

This clonotype was counted ten times or more. The rearrangement uses TRBV28 and TRBJ2-1, with 8 bases fitting TRBD2. The CDR3 loop spans 14 amino acids. The germline gives CDR1 MDHEN, CDR2 SYDVKM. The V gene end was trimmed by 10 bases and the J gene end by 5 bases; junction bases not matched to a gene: 10. Here the CDR3 reads CATDPGGGHNEQFF. The CDR3 DNA sequence: TGTGCCACCGACCCCGGGGGGGGGCACAATGAGCAGTTCTTC.

Comments on this clonotype: A much larger clone is a single base away; this may be a read error. The chain employs TRBV20-1 and TRBJ2-3; D might be TRBD2 (6 bases). This CDR3 has 11 amino acids. Germline CDR1 reads DFQATT; CDR2 reads SNEGSKA (reference sequence). Trimming shortened V by 6 bases and J by 9 bases, and 13 bases separated the two germline ends. The CDR3 loop is CSATRLGTQYF. DNA for the CDR3: TGCAGTGCCACCCGACTAGGCACGCAGTATTTT.

This clonotype was seen repeatedly, ten times or more. The chain recombines TRBV20-1 with TRBJ2-1; 10 bases are shared with TRBD1. The CDR3 runs 11 residues. Germline V gene sequence: CDR1 DFQATT, CDR2 SNEGSKA (reference sequence). CDR3 protein: CSARDRGQKFF. CDR3 bases: TGCAGCGCCCGGGACAGGGGACAAAAGTTCTTC.

The table lists this clonotype with a few counts. A much more abundant neighbour one base away suggests this may be a read error. V is TRBV28 and J is TRBJ1-5; TRBD1 might be the D (5 bases). This CDR3 spans 16 amino acids. Germline values: CDR1 MDHEN, CDR2 SYDVKM. For the CDR3, the DNA is TGTGCCAGCACCCGAGTCGGGGCAGGGTTCAATCAGCCCCAGAATTTT. Protein: CASTRVGAGFNQPQNF.

This clonotype was seen repeatedly, ten times or more. The chain carries TRBV12-3 or TRBV12-4 and TRBJ1-6; no clear D gene. CDR3 size: 12 residues. Deletions cut 0 bases from V and 8 bases from J, with 2 bases between. DNA for the CDR3: TGTGCCAGCAGTTTAGCCTATTCACCCCTCCACTTT. Amino acid sequence: CASSLAYSPLHF.

The table lists this clonotype with many counts. The chain has TRBV3-1 and TRBJ1-2; a possible D gene is TRBD1 (6 bases). Trimming took off 3 bases at V and 2 bases at J, with 10 bases between the two ends. The CDR3 loop spans 14 amino acids. Germline V gene data show CDR1 as LGHDT and CDR2 as YNNKEL (reference sequence). This chain's CDR3 is CASSQRGGNYGYTF. The DNA for the CDR3 is TGTGCCAGCAGCCAGCGAGGGGGAAACTATGGCTACACCTTC.

This clonotype appeared many times. CDR3 nucleotides: TGTGCCAGCAGCTTAGACGGATCCCCAGGACTAGGAGAGACCCAGTACTTC. Protein: CASSLDGSPGLGETQYF. The chain combines TRBV7-9 with TRBJ2-5, with 7 bases fitting TRBD2. Germline loops: CDR1 SEHNR, CDR2 FQNEAQ (reference sequence). CDR3 length: 17 amino acids. V dropped 1 base and J dropped 4; count of bases not matched to a gene: 12.

There are many counts of this clonotype. Here the CDR3 reads CASSSGPPSPGYF. The CDR3 DNA sequence: TGTGCCAGCAGCTCAGGACCGCCAAGCCCGGGGTATTTT. The chain employs TRBV5-6 and TRBJ2-3; no reliable D call. Deletions cut 3 bases from V and 14 bases from J, with 19 bases between. The CDR3 runs to 13 residues. Germline CDR1 is SGHDT and CDR2 is YYEEEE. The variable domain in full, completed from reference TRBV5-6 and TRBJ2-3, reads DAGVTQSPTHLIKTRGQQVTLRCSPKSGHDTVSWYQQALGQGPQFIFQYYEEEERQRGNFPDRFSGHQFPNYSSELNVNALLLGDSALYLCASSSGPPSPGYFGPGTRLTVL.

This clonotype was observed at least ten times. The J gene is TRBJ2-5, the V gene TRBV5-5, with D unclear. The V gene's germline CDR1 is SGHKS and CDR2 YYEKEE (reference sequence). This CDR3 has 14 amino acids. V dropped 2 bases and J dropped 4 bases, with 12 bases sitting between them. CDR3 nucleotide sequence: TGTGCCAGCAGCTTCGACCCTTACGGAGAGACCCAGTACTTC. Translating gives CASSFDPYGETQYF. Filled out from reference TRBV5-5 and TRBJ2-5, the complete variable domain reads DAGVTQSPTHLIKTRGQQVTLRCSPISGHKSVSWYQQVLGQGPQFIFQYYEKEERGRGNFPDRFSARQFPNYSSELNVNALLLGDSALYLCASSFDPYGETQYFGPGTRLLVL.

At least ten counts were recorded for this clonotype. The chain recombines TRBV20-1 with TRBJ2-3, with TRBD2 as a possible D gene (5 bases). Germline values: CDR1 DFQATT, CDR2 SNEGSKA (reference sequence). Trimming took 3 bases from V and 0 from J, leaving 7 bases between them. This CDR3 has 13 amino acids. The CDR3 loop is CSARRTSTDTQYF. Written as DNA, the CDR3 is TGCAGTGCTAGGCGGACTAGCACAGATACGCAGTATTTT.

This clonotype was picked up many times. This rearrangement joins TRBV20-1 to TRBJ2-7; D is tentatively TRBD1 or TRBD2 (5 bases each). The germline V gene has CDR1 DFQATT and CDR2 SNEGSKA (reference sequence). The CDR3 is 16 residues long. Trimming took 1 base from V and 4 from J, leaving 20 bases between them. DNA for the CDR3: TGCAGTGCTAGAGGAGGGCAAGAAGAGGGGTGGTACGAGCAGTACTTC. Translated: CSARGGQEEGWYEQYF.

This clonotype was seen repeatedly, ten times or more. The chain couples TRBV7-2 to TRBJ1-5, with D unresolved. Germline CDR1 is SGHTA and CDR2 is FQGNSA. The CDR3 length is 14 residues. Trimming left V 5 bases short and J 7 bases short, with 15 bases between. CDR3 DNA sequence: TGTGCCAGCAGCCCCTTGAGGAGCGGCCAGCCCCAGCATTTT. It yields the protein CASSPLRSGQPQHF.

This clonotype was counted many times. The chain carries TRBV21-1 and TRBJ2-2; the table calls TRBD1, which could not be checked here. TRBV21-1 is classified as a pseudogene. The CDR3 length is 18 residues. The CDR3 DNA follows: TGTGCCAGCAGCAAAGAGAGGGGACAGGGTAACAACACCGGGGAGCTGTTTTTT. Its translation: CASSKERGQGNNTGELFF.

In this sample, this clonotype turned up many times. V usage is TRBV10-2 and J usage is TRBJ1-6; the match to TRBD1 covers 7 bases. V was clipped by 6 bases and J by 7 bases; unmatched bases: 3. CDR1 is WSHSY, CDR2 SAAADI, per germline. The CDR3 length is 13 residues. In nucleotides, the CDR3 is TGCGCCAGCAGCGGGACAGCCAATTCACCCCTCCACTTT. Its translation is CASSGTANSPLHF.

This clonotype was seen many times. This chain uses TRBV20-1 with TRBJ2-7, with a tentative D call TRBD2 (7 bases). V lost 0 bases and J lost 4, with 13 bases in between. In germline, CDR1 is DFQATT, CDR2 SNEGSKA (reference sequence). The CDR3 runs 14 residues. The DNA of the CDR3 is TGCAGTGCTAGAGAGGGGGGGCTGGGGTACGAGCAGTACTTC. Its protein is CSAREGGLGYEQYF.

Relative to its sample, this clonotype is medium-sized (0.01 to 0.1%). The genes are TRBV5-4 and TRBJ2-3; 8 bases align to TRBD2. There are 17 residues in the CDR3. The germline CDR1 and CDR2 sequences are SGHNT and YYREEE (reference sequence). The ends lost 4 bases at V and 2 bases at J; junction bases unmatched: 12. CDR3 in amino acids: CASSTAALAEITDTQYF. Written as DNA, the CDR3 is TGTGCCAGCAGCACGGCAGCACTAGCGGAGATCACAGATACGCAGTATTTT. Using reference TRBV5-4 and TRBJ2-3 for the parts outside the CDR3, the full variable domain is ETGVTQSPTHLIKTRGQQVTLRCSSQSGHNTVSWYQQALGQGPQFIFQYYREEENGRGNFPPRFSGLQFPNYSSELNVNALELDDSALYLCASSTAALAEITDTQYFGPGTRLTVL.

This clonotype appeared many times. V and J are TRBV27 and TRBJ1-1; no clear D gene. The CDR3 covers 12 residues. Trimming shortened V by 7 bases and J by 4 bases, and 10 bases separated the two germline ends. Germline assignment: CDR1 MNHEY and CDR2 SMNVEV (reference sequence). CDR3 sequence (DNA): TGTGCCAGCATGCGAGTGGGCACTGAAGCTTTCTTT. This encodes CASMRVGTEAFF.

This clonotype has a count of ten or more. The chain carries TRBV5-1 and TRBJ2-6; D is perhaps TRBD1 (6 bases). Germline V gives CDR1 SGHRS, CDR2 YFSETQ. V lost 7 bases and J lost 0, with 14 bases in between. CDR3 length equals 16 residues. As DNA, the CDR3 is TGCGCCAGCTCCCTACAGGGCAACTCTGGGGCCAACGTCCTGACTTTC. Encoded protein: CASSLQGNSGANVLTF. Filled out from reference TRBV5-1 and TRBJ2-6, the complete variable domain reads KAGVTQTPRYLIKTRGQQVTLSCSPISGHRSVSWYQQTPGQGLQFLFEYFSETQRNKGNFPGRFSGRQFSNSRSEMNVSTLELGDSALYLCASSLQGNSGANVLTFGAGSRLTVL.

Ten or more counts support this clonotype. The chain joins TRBV12-3 or TRBV12-4 to TRBJ1-2; maybe TRBD1 (6 bases). V was cut by 4 bases and J by 5 bases, with 11 bases left in between. The CDR3 is 13 amino acids. The CDR3 nucleotides read TGTGCCAGCAGTTATAAGGGGGAGTATGGCTACACCTTC. This codes for CASSYKGEYGYTF.